Here is one T cell receptor beta chain with its context. Alongside a J-beta primer mix, a sample-barcoded 5' primer served in a second PCR lasting 7 to 11 cycles. TCRdb called the 5' RACE reads again in MiXCR, with one record for every CDR3 protein. This sample has 1.5 million to 2 million distinct CDR3 sequences, with about 39% found just once. These data originate in a study of blood T cells in healthy people across ages. This CDR3 comprises 16 residues. The V gene's germline CDR1 is SGHVS and CDR2 FQNEAQ. The V and J ends lost 3 bases and 0 bases respectively, with 14 bases between them. The origin of this receptor is a human donor in good health. J is TRBJ2-5 and V is TRBV7-8; TRBD1 might be the D (6 bases). Sequenced input: blood. The chain's CDR3 is CASSLTGHKNQETQYF. DNA of the CDR3: TGTGCCAGCAGCTTGACGGGACACAAGAACCAAGAGACCCAGTACTTC. Combining the CDR3 with reference TRBV7-8 and TRBJ2-5 gives the whole variable domain GAGVSQSPRYKVAKRGQDVALRCDPISGHVSLFWYQQALGQGPEFLTYFQNEAQLDKSGLPSDRFFAERPEGSVSTLKIQRTQQEDSAVYLCASSLTGHKNQETQYFGPGTRLLVL.